This TCR beta chain was observed in a study of cytotoxic CD8 clonotypes in ibrutinib-treated CLL. At the level of the study: Partial responses totalled roughly 24 and complete responses 2; after median approximately 64 months, approximately 15 remained remitted and around twelve progressed. Whole-study results and caveats: The times at which samples were taken varied between sustained-remission and progressing patients. Contraction or stability on treatment characterized the public clonotypes, which were uncommon. Clonality went higher at ibrutinib response and then dropped back toward baseline at progression.

CDR3 length: 14 residues. Germline lookup yields CDR1 MGHDK and CDR2 SYGVNS. Trimming took 1 base from V and 11 from J; bases not matched to a gene: 8. The method was immunoSEQ multiplex PCR; TCRdb's version includes in-frame clones alone and lacks a portion of them. The data hold roughly 200,000 clones, with approximately 70% observed a single time. As concerns this clone: Its target is not known.

The source was PBMCs, collected after 12 months of ibrutinib treatment. This chain connects TRBV25-1 to TRBJ1-1; TRBD1 agrees at 9 bases. The TCR comes from a human donor with chronic lymphocytic leukemia. This chain's CDR3 is CASSESYGTGIAFF. CDR3 nucleotides: TGTGCCAGCAGTGAATCATATGGGACAGGGATTGCTTTCTTT.